The T cell receptor (beta chain) described here comes from a study of T cells in Graves' hyperthyroidism and ophthalmopathy (dated by TCRdb to the late 2010s). The study in broad terms: Peripheral blood samples were taken at the time of initial diagnosis, prior to any treatment. TCR V-J signatures able to tell the groups apart were searched for in a discovery cohort of about a hundred patients, of whom around 42 had Graves' ophthalmopathy and roughly 59 had stable Graves' hyperthyroidism. Prospective prediction of ophthalmopathy was tested in an independent validation cohort of some 19 hyperthyroidism patients and 17 patients who later progressed to ophthalmopathy. The 75 to 100 discovery patients were divided at random into training and test sets in a 7:3 ratio. In about 6 Graves' hyperthyroidism patients, the study also compared T-cell repertoires from thyroid tissue with T-cell repertoires from blood. After sampling, hyperthyroidism patients received methimazole starting at 30 mg daily, and ophthalmopathy patients received high-dose intravenous methylprednisolone. TCR Vbeta CDR3 sequencing of fewer than 150 peripheral blood samples (approximately 44 ophthalmopathy, 75 or so hyperthyroidism and around 17 progressor patients) is reported in the paper. Results and caveats for the whole study, not just this receptor: Ophthalmopathy was separated from stable hyperthyroidism by a 13 V-J signature model, with approximately 85% sensitivity and 81% to 83% specificity obtained in cross-validation and 80%/75% obtained in testing. Sample size was not statistically predetermined, and blinding of investigators to group allocation was not performed. In validation, progression to ophthalmopathy was predicted by the model with roughly 69% sensitivity and roughly 76% specificity, a median of 6.5 months before onset. Most expanded thyroid clonotypes (frequency above 0.001) were also found in blood, which suggests that blood repertoires may mirror thyroid immune responses.

This clonotype was observed many times. Its antigen remains unidentified. No qualities accompany the bases; no much larger clone lies one base away. Looking up the germline V gene (reference sequence) yields CDR1 SGHNT and CDR2 YYREEE. From cysteine to phenylalanine, the CDR3 is 14 amino acids long. Kept here is only the CDR3 DNA, which spans 42 bases and is read in frame from base 1. Relative to germline, V is 0 bases shorter and J is 5 bases shorter, with 11 bases between their ends. The TCR beta CDR3 regions were amplified from RNA transcripts. The first round of RT-PCR for the TCR CDR3 was performed with the HTBI primer set and the Qiagen OneStep RT-PCR kit. The libraries were constructed in a second round of multiplex PCR and then size-selected and purified. Sequencing of the libraries was done on an Illumina HiSeq2000 using paired-end 100 bp reads. Turning to the authors' computational methods: Raw data were processed with SOAPnuke, discarding reads with adapters, uncalled bases, mean Phred below 15, or no exact constant-primer or identifier match. High-quality paired reads were merged with COPE v1.2.5, and unique nucleotide sequences were defined as clonotypes. MiTCR v1.1 was used to align the clonotypes against IMGT TRBV, TRBD and TRBJ reference segments. The analysis included only V-J combinations with a frequency above 0.0001, which together covered roughly 99% of the repertoires. A TCS score was defined as the ratio between F50 (clonal expansion) and ExV (chaos), using BLOSUM62-based TCRdist between CDR3 peptides within each V-J. Welch's t-statistics and random forest reduced around 510 V-J features to 13, which were used in a naive Bayes classifier (R e1071). TCRdb redid the processing of the public reads, applying fastp at Q25 and MiXCR, and retained in-frame beta chains. Entries that share a CDR3 protein sequence are merged under the most common genes and DNA. In this record, the V and J calls reflect TCRdb's handling and not the investigators' own analysis. The sample table holds under 250,000 distinct CDR3 sequences, of which roughly a quarter were seen once. The top ten constitute about a third of the sample.

Ophthalmopathy patients had moderately to severely active disease, Clinical Activity Score of at least 3, NOSPECS grade of at least 4, and duration under 3 months. Exclusion was applied to patients with uncontrolled infections, other autoimmune diseases, pregnancy or lactation. Diagnoses were based on clinical symptoms, serum thyroxine and TRAb, thyroid ultrasound and orbital computed tomography. Ficoll-Paque density gradient centrifugation was used to isolate PBMCs from 8 to 10 ml of fresh peripheral blood. Total RNA was extracted using Trizol reagent, and RNA quality was assessed on an Agilent 2100 Bioanalyzer.

The receptor's source is a woman aged 40 to 50 with Graves' ophthalmopathy. Sequencing was carried out using blood. The chain is made from TRBV5-4 and TRBJ1-1; there is no confident call for the D gene. The base sequence is TGTGCCAGCAGCTTGGACGTGGGGAGGACTGAAGCTTTCTTT. It encodes CASSLDVGRTEAFF.